A selection of T cell receptor beta chains follows, all from one sample in a study of CD8+ T cells in alopecia areata. TCRdb keeps only in-frame clones here, not all; method: immunoSEQ multiplex PCR. Here the sample spans 180,000 or so clones, roughly 63% being singletons. This specimen was CD4+ T cells sorted from blood, taken at roughly week 55, from a patient treated with tofacitinib. The source of these receptors is a human donor with alopecia areata. Both conserved end residues are part of each CDR3. Fields, in order: CDR3 DNA, CDR3 protein, J gene, D gene, clone size, V gene. A D gene is named only where the DNA matches it firmly. A clone size is listed for some rows: how often the clone was seen (once, few, many), or a class if it is expanded.

cdr3_nt: TGTGCCTGGTCGAACACCGGGGAGCTGTTTTTT
cdr3_aa: CAWSNTGELFF
j_call: TRBJ2-2
d_call: -
clone_size: -
v_call: TRBV30

cdr3_nt: TGTGCCATGGCTCCCGAGGGGGAGACCCAGTACTTC
cdr3_aa: CAMAPEGETQYF
j_call: TRBJ2-5
d_call: -
clone_size: -
v_call: TRBV10-3

cdr3_nt: TGTGCCAGCAGCCAGAATGGAGAGACCCAGTACTTC
cdr3_aa: CASSQNGETQYF
j_call: TRBJ2-5
d_call: -
clone_size: -
v_call: TRBV14

cdr3_nt: TGTGCCAGCAGTTCACAGGGGAACACTGAAGCTTTCTTT
cdr3_aa: CASSSQGNTEAFF
j_call: TRBJ1-1
d_call: -
clone_size: -
v_call: TRBV11-3

cdr3_nt: TGTGCCAGCTCACCCATTGCGGACACGGTCTACACTGAAGCTTTCTTT
cdr3_aa: CASSPIADTVYTEAFF
j_call: TRBJ1-1
d_call: -
clone_size: many
v_call: TRBV18

cdr3_nt: TGTGCCTGGAGTGTAAACAGGTACAATGAGCAGTTCTTC
cdr3_aa: CAWSVNRYNEQFF
j_call: TRBJ2-1
d_call: -
clone_size: few
v_call: TRBV30

cdr3_nt: TGCAGCGTGGGTTCAGGGGGCGCGATTTACGAGCAGTACTTC
cdr3_aa: CSVGSGGAIYEQYF
j_call: TRBJ2-7
d_call: TRBD1
clone_size: few
v_call: TRBV29-1

cdr3_nt: TGTGCCAGCAGCTTACGACAGGGGGAATCACCCCTCCACTTT
cdr3_aa: CASSLRQGESPLHF
j_call: TRBJ1-6
d_call: TRBD1
clone_size: -
v_call: TRBV7-9

cdr3_nt: TGTGCCTGGAGTGGAAGCGGGGGGATCCAAGAGACCCAGTACTTC
cdr3_aa: CAWSGSGGIQETQYF
j_call: TRBJ2-5
d_call: TRBD2
clone_size: -
v_call: TRBV30

cdr3_nt: TGTGCCAGCAGTTACTCCCAAGAGACCCAGTACTTC
cdr3_aa: CASSYSQETQYF
j_call: TRBJ2-5
d_call: -
clone_size: few
v_call: TRBV6-5

cdr3_nt: TGTGCCTGGAGTGTCGGGCCAGATACGCAGTATTTT
cdr3_aa: CAWSVGPDTQYF
j_call: TRBJ2-3
d_call: -
clone_size: -
v_call: TRBV30

cdr3_nt: TGCAGCGTTGAAACAGGGAACACAGATACGCAGTATTTT
cdr3_aa: CSVETGNTDTQYF
j_call: TRBJ2-3
d_call: -
clone_size: few
v_call: TRBV29-1

cdr3_nt: TGTGCCAGCAGGTCCCCCAGGGGGTCGTACGAGCAGTACTTC
cdr3_aa: CASRSPRGSYEQYF
j_call: TRBJ2-7
d_call: TRBD1
clone_size: -
v_call: TRBV6-6

cdr3_nt: TGCGCCAGCAGCTCCGGACAGGGAGGTAGCAATCAGCCCCAGCATTTT
cdr3_aa: CASSSGQGGSNQPQHF
j_call: TRBJ1-5
d_call: TRBD1
clone_size: -
v_call: TRBV5-1

cdr3_nt: TGTGCCAGTAGTATTCGGACCCCCTCGGGAGGCAATCAGCCCCAGCATTTT
cdr3_aa: CASSIRTPSGGNQPQHF
j_call: TRBJ1-5
d_call: -
clone_size: few
v_call: TRBV19

cdr3_nt: TGTGCCAGCAGTTACCGGGGAAGTGGAAACACCATATATTTT
cdr3_aa: CASSYRGSGNTIYF
j_call: TRBJ1-3
d_call: -
clone_size: -
v_call: TRBV6-5

cdr3_nt: TGCAGCGTTGCCTGGGGGGGAGGGACAGATACGCAGTATTTT
cdr3_aa: CSVAWGGGTDTQYF
j_call: TRBJ2-3
d_call: TRBD2
clone_size: once
v_call: TRBV29-1

cdr3_nt: TGCAGCGTAAGCGGGGAAGAGACCCAGTACTTC
cdr3_aa: CSVSGEETQYF
j_call: TRBJ2-5
d_call: TRBD2
clone_size: few
v_call: TRBV29-1

cdr3_nt: TGTGCCAGCAGCCAGTTCCCGGGACAGGGGAATGAGCAGTTCTTC
cdr3_aa: CASSQFPGQGNEQFF
j_call: TRBJ2-1
d_call: TRBD1
clone_size: -
v_call: TRBV14

cdr3_nt: TGCAGCGCCGGCGAGGTCTCTGGAAACACCATATATTTT
cdr3_aa: CSAGEVSGNTIYF
j_call: TRBJ1-3
d_call: -
clone_size: -
v_call: TRBV29-1

cdr3_nt: TGTGCCAGCACCCAGGACAGTATTTACAATGAGCAGTTCTTC
cdr3_aa: CASTQDSIYNEQFF
j_call: TRBJ2-1
d_call: -
clone_size: few
v_call: TRBV5-8

cdr3_nt: TGTGCCAGCAGCTTATATCCCTCAGGGGTATCTGGGGCCAACGTCCTGACTTTC
cdr3_aa: CASSLYPSGVSGANVLTF
j_call: TRBJ2-6
d_call: -
clone_size: -
v_call: TRBV5-4

cdr3_nt: TGTGCCAGCAGTGAAGCTAAGGGACAGAGGAATTCACCCCTCCACTTT
cdr3_aa: CASSEAKGQRNSPLHF
j_call: TRBJ1-6
d_call: TRBD1
clone_size: -
v_call: TRBV6-1

cdr3_nt: TGTGCCAGCAGCGTAGAGCCTATACAGGGACGCGAGCAGTACTTC
cdr3_aa: CASSVEPIQGREQYF
j_call: TRBJ2-7
d_call: -
clone_size: -
v_call: TRBV9

cdr3_nt: TGTGCCAGCAGTATAACAGGGGGTGGAAATTCACCCCTCCACTTT
cdr3_aa: CASSITGGGNSPLHF
j_call: TRBJ1-6
d_call: TRBD1
clone_size: few
v_call: TRBV27

cdr3_nt: TGTGCCAGCAGCTTAGACCTTGGCTTCCAAAACGTCCTGACTTTC
cdr3_aa: CASSLDLGFQNVLTF
j_call: TRBJ2-6
d_call: -
clone_size: once
v_call: TRBV7-9

cdr3_nt: TGTGCCAGCAGCCCGGGGGGGGCGTTTGAGCAGTTCTTC
cdr3_aa: CASSPGGAFEQFF
j_call: TRBJ2-1
d_call: TRBD2
clone_size: -
v_call: TRBV11-3

cdr3_nt: TGTGCCAGCAGTCGGCCCTATAATTCACCCCTCCACTTT
cdr3_aa: CASSRPYNSPLHF
j_call: TRBJ1-6
d_call: -
clone_size: few
v_call: TRBV25-1

cdr3_nt: TGTGCCACCAGCAGAAGAGACGGTCTCTACGAGCAGTACTTC
cdr3_aa: CATSRRDGLYEQYF
j_call: TRBJ2-7
d_call: -
clone_size: -
v_call: TRBV15

cdr3_nt: TGTGCCAGCTCAGCTGGACAGGGTATCTCCTACGAGCAGTACTTC
cdr3_aa: CASSAGQGISYEQYF
j_call: TRBJ2-7
d_call: TRBD1
clone_size: once
v_call: TRBV18

cdr3_nt: TGTGCCAGTAGTATCTCCACAGGGTCGAATTCACCCCTCCACTTT
cdr3_aa: CASSISTGSNSPLHF
j_call: TRBJ1-6
d_call: -
clone_size: -
v_call: TRBV19

cdr3_nt: TGTGCCAGCAGACGACGTGGGGACGAGGCTTTCTTT
cdr3_aa: CASRRRGDEAFF
j_call: TRBJ1-1
d_call: -
clone_size: -
v_call: TRBV6-5

cdr3_nt: TGTGCCAGCAGCTTAAGTAGCGGAAGAGAGACCCAGTACTTC
cdr3_aa: CASSLSSGRETQYF
j_call: TRBJ2-5
d_call: -
clone_size: -
v_call: TRBV7-2

cdr3_nt: TGTGCCAGTAGTATAAATGGGCGGCAAGAGACCCAGTACTTC
cdr3_aa: CASSINGRQETQYF
j_call: TRBJ2-5
d_call: -
clone_size: -
v_call: TRBV19

cdr3_nt: TGTGCCAGCAGTGCCAATGGCTTGAACACTGAAGCTTTCTTT
cdr3_aa: CASSANGLNTEAFF
j_call: TRBJ1-1
d_call: -
clone_size: -
v_call: TRBV2

cdr3_nt: TGCGCCAGCAGCTTTGGACGGGTCGACGAGCAGTACTTC
cdr3_aa: CASSFGRVDEQYF
j_call: TRBJ2-7
d_call: -
clone_size: -
v_call: TRBV5-1